This T cell receptor beta chain was captured by sequencing in a study of response to subunit inactivated influenza vaccine (dated by TCRdb to 2016 to 2019). In the study overall: To follow how T cells responded to a trivalent subunit inactivated influenza vaccine, the researchers relied on deep quantitative profiling of the T cell receptor repertoire. The full study reports these points: The authors suggested that each seasonal influenza vaccination may recruit only a limited number of new T cells.

This clonotype was detected a few times. Its binding antigen is unknown. No much larger clone exists at a distance of one base, and base qualities are not known. The method behind the library was RT-PCR. The sequencing machine was an Illumina HiSeq 2500. Starting from the raw public reads, TCRdb applied fastp trimming at Q25, assembled clones with MiXCR and retained in-frame beta chains. CDR3 protein duplicates are merged, each entry listing the most common genes and DNA. This sample gives hundreds of thousands of distinct CDR3 sequences in total; 15% to 19% of them show up just once. Clones ranked in the top ten supply more than 9% of the sample. Sequences were derived from PBMCs from blood, sampled 11 to 12 days after vaccination. The receptor was isolated from a middle-aged man who received an inactivated influenza vaccine. Donor details come from another sample of the same person, matched by shared clones.

The DNA is as follows: TGTGCCAGCAGCTTTGGACTAAACACCGGGGAGCTGTTTTTT. Translated, this gives CASSFGLNTGELFF. The sequence links TRBV7-2 to TRBJ2-2; tentative D gene TRBD2, with 6 bases matching. V loses 3 bases, J loses 2 bases, and the germline ends lie 7 bases apart. Per the germline V gene, SGHTA is the CDR1 and FQGNSA is the CDR2. Spanning cysteine to phenylalanine, the CDR3 consists of 14 amino acids. Only CDR3 DNA is held: 42 bases, read in frame from base 1.